The 28 T cell receptor beta chains given below trace back to one sample, sequenced in a study of human T cells and chemical hapten exposure. TCRdb re-called the RACE reads through MiXCR, storing one row per CDR3 protein. The top ten clones hold more than 5.5% of a sample with 360,000 or so distinct CDR3 sequences, more than 5% of them seen once. Time point defined: patch test 2, 6 weeks after DPC sensitization. Regarding treatment: therapeutic diphenylcyclopropenone sensitization with weekly scalp DPC. The input for sequencing was whole blood, taken in connection with sensitization to the hapten diphenylcyclopropenone (DPC). These receptors were obtained from a woman younger than 30 with alopecia areata. Some clones in this sample may be carry-over from other donors' samples.

In this sample, this clonotype turned up many times. This rearrangement joins TRBV7-2 to TRBJ1-2; no reliable D call. This CDR3 is 13 amino acids long. CDR1 is SGHTA, CDR2 FQGNSA, per germline. Trimming removed 5 bases from V and 4 bases from J, with 11 bases in between. The CDR3 bases are TGTGCCAGCAGCCCCGACGGAGCCTATGGCTACACCTTC. It translates to CASSPDGAYGYTF.

This clonotype was observed a handful of times. V is TRBV29-1 and J is TRBJ2-7; D not resolved. V lost 4 bases and J lost 1, with 14 bases in between. The V gene's germline CDR1 is SQVTM and CDR2 ANQGSEA. The CDR3 is 14 amino acids. CDR3: CSVGWTVQSYEQYF. CDR3 nucleotides: TGCAGCGTTGGGTGGACCGTTCAGTCCTACGAGCAGTACTTC.

This clonotype was seen at least ten times. The chain couples TRBV18 to TRBJ1-1; TRBD1 matches 7 bases. V lost 3 bases, J lost 3 bases, and 7 bases stayed unmatched. CDR1 and CDR2 (germline): KGHSH, LQKENI. The CDR3 runs 15 residues. The CDR3 coding sequence is TGTGCCAGCTCACCCCAGACAGGGTCGGACACTGAAGCTTTCTTT. It translates to CASSPQTGSDTEAFF.

The sample holds a few counts of this clonotype. The chain combines TRBV6-5 with TRBJ1-6; D not resolved. This CDR3 is built from 17 residues. CDR1 MNHEY and CDR2 SVGAGI come from the germline V gene. Trimming left V 0 bases short and J 0 bases short, with 9 bases between. The CDR3 region has the DNA TGTGCCAGCAGTTACTCGAGCGAGAGCTCCTATAATTCACCCCTCCACTTT. It specifies CASSYSSESSYNSPLHF.

V usage is TRBV6-5 and J usage is TRBJ1-3; D gene unclear. The CDR3 spans 17 residues. The ends were cut back, 0 bases at V and 10 bases at J, with 22 bases in the middle. Germline lookup yields CDR1 MNHEY and CDR2 SVGAGI. The CDR3 DNA reads TGTGCCAGCAGTTACTCCCCGCGGGCATCGTCTGAGAGGACCATATATTTT. Its protein product is CASSYSPRASSERTIYF.

This clonotype was counted at least ten times. The V call is TRBV18, the J call TRBJ1-1; D unclear. Germline values: CDR1 KGHSH, CDR2 LQKENI. V was cut by 0 bases and J by 7 bases, with 15 bases left in between. The CDR3 loop spans 15 amino acids. The CDR3 DNA reads as TGTGCCAGCTCACCACCGTTAGGGAAACCCCTTGAAGCTTTCTTT. Residues: CASSPPLGKPLEAFF.

This clonotype occurred many times. V is TRBV7-8 and J is TRBJ2-3, with 13 bases fitting TRBD2. The CDR3 spans 16 residues. Germline assignment: CDR1 SGHVS and CDR2 FQNEAQ. With V trimmed by 1 base and J by 6 bases, 4 bases remained unmatched. The CDR3 region is CASSLVLAGGEDTQYF. CDR3 nucleotide sequence: TGTGCCAGCAGCTTAGTACTAGCGGGGGGGGAGGATACGCAGTATTTT.

This chain connects TRBV5-1 to TRBJ2-3; D may be TRBD1 (6 bases). The V end lost 6 bases, the J end lost 5 bases, and 16 bases lay between the germline ends. The CDR3 has 14 amino acids. Germline CDR1 SGHRS, CDR2 YFSETQ. The DNA for the CDR3 is TGCGCCAGCACGAAAACAGGGTTTGGAGATACGCAGTATTTT. Protein sequence: CASTKTGFGDTQYF.

In its sample, this clonotype was seen many times. The chain carries TRBV6-2 or TRBV6-3 and TRBJ2-7, with D possibly TRBD2 on 6 matching bases. There are 14 residues in the CDR3. Trimming stripped 3 bases from V and 6 bases from J, with 15 bases between. CDR1 and CDR2 (germline): MNHEY, SVGEGT. The CDR3 coding sequence is TGTGCCAGCAGTTATGCCCAATGGGACTTCGAGCAGTACTTC. This encodes CASSYAQWDFEQYF.

This clonotype has at least ten counts. V and J are TRBV2 and TRBJ1-4, with D unresolved. The germline V gene has CDR1 SNHLY and CDR2 FYNNEI. The CDR3 contains 14 residues. V lost 6 bases and J 4 bases, leaving 12 bases between the germline ends. CDR3 loop: CASRAMLDNEKLFF. DNA of the CDR3: TGTGCCAGCAGGGCCATGTTGGATAATGAAAAACTGTTTTTT.

V is TRBV4-3 and J is TRBJ2-3; 7 bases match TRBD2. The junction had 17 bases not matched to a gene; V was cut back by 0 bases and J by 2 bases. Per the germline V gene, CDR1 is LGHNA and CDR2 is YSLEER. The length of the CDR3 is 20 residues. CDR3 loop: CASSQDSYNVGTTPTDTQYF. The CDR3 DNA reads as TGCGCCAGCAGCCAAGATTCTTATAATGTTGGGACTACTCCCACAGATACGCAGTATTTT.

This clonotype was counted ten times or more. The V and J genes are TRBV7-2 and TRBJ1-6; D remains ambiguous. The CDR3 loop spans 16 amino acids. Trimming took off 4 bases at V and 6 bases at J, with 16 bases between the two ends. Germline V gives CDR1 SGHTA, CDR2 FQGNSA. The CDR3 is CASSSAVPTFNSPLHF. The DNA of the CDR3 is TGTGCCAGCAGCTCGGCAGTCCCAACTTTTAATTCACCCCTCCACTTT. Full variable domain (remainder filled in from reference TRBV7-2 and TRBJ1-6): GAGVSQSPSNKVTEKGKDVELRCDPISGHTALYWYRQSLGQGLEFLIYFQGNSAPDKSGLPSDRFSAERTGGSVSTLTIQRTQQEDSAVYLCASSSAVPTFNSPLHFGNGTRLTVT.

V usage is TRBV5-4 and J usage is TRBJ2-1; D is tentatively TRBD1 or TRBD2 (5 bases each). Per germline, CDR1 SGHNT and CDR2 YYREEE (reference sequence). The V and J ends lost 5 bases and 6 bases respectively, with 24 bases between them. The CDR3 spans 17 residues. The DNA of the CDR3 is TGTGCCAGCAGTCCCTCGACGGGACCCAGCTTATTCAATGAGCAGTTCTTC. Protein: CASSPSTGPSLFNEQFF.

This clonotype was detected ten times or more. J is TRBJ2-2 and V is TRBV3-1, with 9 bases identical to TRBD1. The germline CDR1 and CDR2 sequences are LGHDT and YNNKEL (reference sequence). Trimming cost V 4 bases and J 6 bases; bases outside gene matches: 6. The CDR3 is made up of 15 amino acids. In DNA, the CDR3 is TGTGCCAGCAGCCCCCGGGACAGGGTGGCCGGGGAGCTGTTTTTT. It codes for CASSPRDRVAGELFF.

This clonotype was counted ten times or more. The chain links TRBV6-1 to TRBJ1-6; D remains unclear. V was pared by 8 bases and J by 0 bases, with 20 bases between. This CDR3 is 18 amino acids long. Germline CDR1 reads MNHNS; CDR2 reads SASEGT. The CDR3 DNA is TGTGCCAGCTCCCAATCGAGCCTAGGAGGCTCCTATAATTCACCCCTCCACTTT. Translated: CASSQSSLGGSYNSPLHF.

This chain uses TRBV3-1 with TRBJ2-5; D remains ambiguous. The CDR3 is made up of 17 amino acids. V lost 0 bases to trimming and J lost 2 bases, with 16 bases between them. From germline, CDR1 is LGHDT and CDR2 YNNKEL (reference sequence). The CDR3 here is CASSQDLRAHPQETQYF. As DNA, the CDR3 is TGTGCCAGCAGCCAAGATCTTCGAGCCCATCCACAAGAGACCCAGTACTTC.

The chain uses TRBV12-3 or TRBV12-4 and TRBJ2-3; D is possibly TRBD2 (6 bases). The V end lost 4 bases, the J end lost 2 bases, and 10 bases lay between the germline ends. The CDR3 runs 14 residues. The CDR3 DNA is TGTGCCAGCAGTTACGGGAGTAACACAGATACGCAGTATTTT. Translating it yields CASSYGSNTDTQYF.

This clonotype has a count of ten or more. The chain combines TRBV29-1 with TRBJ1-5; D gene unclear. This CDR3 spans 13 amino acids. Germline V gene data show CDR1 as SQVTM and CDR2 as ANQGSEA. Between the trimmed V and J ends, which lost 6 bases and 0 bases, there was a span of 9 bases. The CDR3 sequence: CSVQDTSNQPQHF. For the CDR3, the DNA is TGCAGCGTACAAGACACTAGCAATCAGCCCCAGCATTTT.

This clonotype was picked up a small number of times. The rearrangement joins TRBV27 to TRBJ1-1; unclear D gene. The CDR3 is made up of 15 amino acids. CDR1 and CDR2 (germline): MNHEY, SMNVEV (reference sequence). V dropped 8 bases and J dropped 1 base, with 17 bases sitting between them. CDR3 protein: CASGKTKTPNTEAFF. The CDR3 nucleotides read TGTGCCAGCGGGAAGACCAAGACGCCGAACACTGAAGCTTTCTTT.

V and J are TRBV20-1 and TRBJ1-4, with a weak D call TRBD1 (5 bases). Trimming cost V 6 bases and J 4 bases, with 12 bases left between them. CDR1 and CDR2 from the germline V gene are DFQATT and SNEGSKA (reference sequence). The CDR3 runs to 13 residues. The CDR3 DNA is TGCAGTGCCCCGGGACTCAGTAATGAAAAACTGTTTTTT. This encodes CSAPGLSNEKLFF.

There are a few counts of this clonotype. The rearrangement joins TRBV18 to TRBJ2-4; no definite D call. Germline assignment: CDR1 KGHSH and CDR2 LQKENI. V lost 1 base and J 5 bases, leaving 9 bases between the germline ends. The CDR3 consists of 14 residues. CDR3 loop: CASSPLSGQNIQYF. For the CDR3, the DNA is TGTGCCAGCTCACCACTCTCGGGCCAAAACATTCAGTACTTC.

This clonotype has at least ten counts. The chain is built from TRBV28 and TRBJ2-3; 9 bases fit TRBD2. Trimming took 8 bases from V and 2 from J; bases not matched to a gene: 11. The V gene's germline CDR1 is MDHEN and CDR2 SYDVKM. The CDR3 contains 16 residues. Here the CDR3 reads CASRGGGAENTDTQYF. CDR3 in DNA: TGTGCCAGCCGGGGCGGGGGGGCCGAAAACACAGATACGCAGTATTTT.

As regards this clonotype: A much bigger clone sits one base away, suggesting this may be a read error. The V and J genes are TRBV27 and TRBJ2-3; D remains ambiguous. Germline V lookup: CDR1 MNHEY, CDR2 SMNVEV (reference sequence). CDR3 size: 13 residues. The V and J ends lost 6 bases and 5 bases respectively, with 12 bases between them. This chain's CDR3 is CASSFPPEDTQYF. As DNA, the CDR3 is TGTGCCAGCAGCTTCCCCCCCGAAGATACGCAGTATTTT.

This clonotype was recorded a few times. For the CDR3, the DNA is TGCAGCGTTGGGGACAGTAACTACGAGCAGTACTTC. Translated: CSVGDSNYEQYF. V usage is TRBV29-1 and J usage is TRBJ2-7; 7 bases are a match to TRBD1. V was clipped by 4 bases and J by 3 bases; unmatched bases: 3. The CDR3 is made up of 12 amino acids. CDR1 and CDR2 from the germline V gene are SQVTM and ANQGSEA.

The V gene is TRBV6-1, the J gene TRBJ2-5; D uncertain. This CDR3 has 13 amino acids. Germline CDR1 and CDR2: MNHNS and SASEGT. Trimming stripped 5 bases from V and 1 base from J, with 8 bases between. The CDR3 DNA reads TGTGCCAGCAGTTTTGCCGCCCAAGAGACCCAGTACTTC. Its protein is CASSFAAQETQYF.

At least ten counts were recorded for this clonotype. The gene calls are TRBV4-2 and TRBJ1-1; 7 bases match TRBD1. The V gene's germline CDR1 is LGHNA and CDR2 YNFKEQ. The CDR3 is made up of 15 amino acids. Trimming cost V 0 bases and J 12 bases; bases outside gene matches: 13. CDR3 amino acids: CASSQEANRGSSTFF. The CDR3 bases are TGTGCCAGCAGCCAAGAAGCTAACAGGGGCTCGTCTACTTTCTTT.

This chain uses TRBV2 with TRBJ1-3; no clear D gene. The CDR3 spans 13 residues. Germline CDR1 and CDR2: SNHLY and FYNNEI. Trimming took 7 bases from V and 0 from J, leaving 7 bases between them. The CDR3 nucleotides are TGTGCCAGCAAGGCTAGCTCTGGAAACACCATATATTTT. Translating it yields CASKASSGNTIYF. Full variable domain (missing parts from reference TRBV2 and TRBJ1-3): EPEVTQTPSHQVTQMGQEVILRCVPISNHLYFYWYRQILGQKVEFLVSFYNNEISEKSEIFDDQFSVERPDGSNFTLKIRSTKLEDSAMYFCASKASSGNTIYFGEGSWLTVV.

This clonotype was seen a handful of times. The genes are TRBV6-5 and TRBJ2-7; 8 nucleotides align to TRBD1. Trimming removed 8 bases from V and 1 base from J; junction bases left unmatched: 4. CDR1 and CDR2 from the germline V gene are MNHEY and SVGAGI. CDR3 length equals 13 residues. The CDR3 DNA is TGTGCCAGCTCGACAGGGGAGTCCTACGAGCAGTACTTC. Amino acid sequence: CASSTGESYEQYF.